The present entry profiles one TCR beta chain with its context. The record originates from a study of T cells expressing NK-cell markers. The CDR3 is made up of 15 amino acids. TCRdb reanalyzed the 5' RACE reads, giving one entry per CDR3 protein sequence and no DNA. This table lists over 350,000 distinct CDR3 sequences. This chain joins TRBV12-3 or TRBV12-4 and TRBJ1-2; no DNA is available, so the TRBD1 call from TCRdb remains unchecked. Sequencing was performed on blood T cells: a sorted CD56 or NKG2C T cell subset, CD4+ or CD8+ T cells, or bulk PBMC T cells (not recorded which). This receptor was identified in a woman aged 45 to 65 in good health. This CDR3 is CASSGDQWVGYGYTF.